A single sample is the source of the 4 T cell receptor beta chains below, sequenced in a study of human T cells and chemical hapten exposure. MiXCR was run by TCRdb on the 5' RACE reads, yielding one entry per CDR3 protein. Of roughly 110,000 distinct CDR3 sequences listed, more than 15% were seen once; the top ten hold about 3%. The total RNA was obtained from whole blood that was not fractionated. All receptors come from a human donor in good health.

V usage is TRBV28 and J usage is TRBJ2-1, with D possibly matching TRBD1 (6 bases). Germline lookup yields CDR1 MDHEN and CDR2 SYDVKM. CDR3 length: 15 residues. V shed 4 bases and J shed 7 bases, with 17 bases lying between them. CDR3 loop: CASSSHREGRNEQFF. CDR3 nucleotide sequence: TGTGCCAGCAGTTCCCACAGGGAAGGGCGAAATGAGCAGTTCTTC.

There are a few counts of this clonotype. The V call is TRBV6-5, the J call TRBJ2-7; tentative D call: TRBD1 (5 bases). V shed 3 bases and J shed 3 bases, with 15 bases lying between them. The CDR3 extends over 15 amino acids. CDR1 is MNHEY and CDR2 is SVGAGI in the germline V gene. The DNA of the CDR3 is TGTGCCAGCAGTTATGTTCCAGGGATGGTCTACGAGCAGTACTTC. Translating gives CASSYVPGMVYEQYF.

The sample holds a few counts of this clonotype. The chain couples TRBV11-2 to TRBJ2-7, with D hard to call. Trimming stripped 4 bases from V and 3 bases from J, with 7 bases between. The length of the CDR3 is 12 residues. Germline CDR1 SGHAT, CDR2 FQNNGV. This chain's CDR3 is CASSWVVYEQYF. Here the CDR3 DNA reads TGTGCCAGCAGCTGGGTAGTCTACGAGCAGTACTTC.

As DNA, the CDR3 is TGCGCCAGCAGCTTGGGAACAGGGGTAAATAATTCACCCCTCCACTTT. This translates into CASSLGTGVNNSPLHF. V is TRBV5-1 and J is TRBJ1-6; 7 bases agree with TRBD1. Germline V gene lookup returns CDR1 SGHRS and CDR2 YFSETQ. The CDR3 consists of 16 residues. Losses at the gene ends were 0 bases for V and 5 bases for J; bases not matched to a gene: 5.